This TCR beta chain originates from a study of breast tumors, draining lymph nodes, adjacent tissues (dated by TCRdb to between 2015 and 2016). With respect to the entire study: In breast cancer patients, the study compared the TCR beta repertoires of tumor, adjacent nontumor tissue and axillary lymph nodes. The study aimed to assess the relationships and possible T-cell exchange between tumor, surrounding tissue and draining lymph node repertoires in human breast cancer.

What the work shows at the level of the full study, not this receptor alone: The similarity between tumor and nontumor tissue repertoires was significantly greater in luminal-like breast cancer than in basal-like breast cancer. The study presented the conclusion that tumor T cells originate in lymph nodes as consistent with a hypothesis, not as something directly demonstrated. T-cell repertoire diversity in tumors was found to be lower than in lymph nodes but higher than in nontumor tissue, and preferential V and J gene usage was observed. The data were considered consistent with the idea that most tumor T cells come from the lymph node and then expand in tumor tissue.

Sequencing took place on an Illumina HiSeq 2000. Multiplex PCR amplification was used to build the TCR beta chain libraries. The amplified TCR beta chain products were analyzed by high-throughput sequencing. TCRdb reworked the public reads: Q25 trimming with fastp, MiXCR clone assembly, productive beta chains retained. A single entry per CDR3 protein holds the most common genes and DNA from its merged rows. This sample holds tens of thousands of distinct CDR3 sequences; roughly 69% were observed only once. Jointly, the top ten make up 18% of the sample. V sheds 5 bases and J sheds 0 bases, leaving 17 bases between their ends. From cysteine to phenylalanine, the CDR3 is 17 amino acids long. The sequence is cut down to CDR3 DNA, 51 bases in frame from base 1. From the germline V gene, CDR1 is MNHEY and CDR2 is SVGEGT. Ten or more counts support this clonotype. Its antigen is still unknown. No much larger clonotype is one base removed from it; base qualities were not supplied.

The chain uses TRBV6-2 or TRBV6-3 and TRBJ2-4; D gene: possibly TRBD1, on 5 matching bases. This clonotype was obtained from a female donor with breast cancer. Some clones in this sample may be carry-over from other donors' samples. The material sequenced was breast tumor tissue. DNA sequence: TGTGCCAGCAGTCAGGTCACAGGCAACATAGCCAAAAACATTCAGTACTTC. It translates as CASSQVTGNIAKNIQYF.